The 3 T cell receptor beta chains below all came from one sample that was sequenced in a study of cytomegalovirus exposure and HLA in healthy donors. Produced via immunoSEQ multiplex PCR; TCRdb's table is partial and in-frame only. The table includes some 140,000 clones, roughly four fifths detected once. Sequencing input: PBMCs. The receptor set was obtained from a woman aged 25 to 39 in good health and CMV-seronegative.

This clone has a single count. The rearrangement uses TRBV10-3 and TRBJ2-2; the match to TRBD1 covers 7 bases. The V gene end was trimmed by 8 bases and the J gene end by 1 base; junction bases not matched to a gene: 10. Per the germline V gene, CDR1 is ENHRY and CDR2 is SYGVKD. CDR3 size: 16 residues. CDR3 sequence: CAIGEARTGNTGELFF. The CDR3 DNA follows: TGTGCCATCGGCGAAGCCAGGACAGGGAACACCGGGGAGCTGTTTTTT.

The chain carries TRBV18 and TRBJ2-7, with 8 positions matching TRBD1. V gave up 4 bases and J gave up 6 bases; unmatched junction bases: 5. Germline values: CDR1 KGHSH, CDR2 LQKENI. This CDR3 comprises 13 residues. CDR3 bases: TGTGCCAGCTCACTACTCGGACAGGGCGAGCAGTACTTC. Translated: CASSLLGQGEQYF.

This chain links TRBV7-2 with TRBJ2-3; D is unresolved. V was pared by 6 bases and J by 2 bases, with 12 bases between. There are 14 residues in the CDR3. CDR1 is SGHTA and CDR2 is FQGNSA in the germline V gene. The DNA for the CDR3 is TGTGCCAGCAGTGAGATGTCAAACACAGATACGCAGTATTTT. Its translation: CASSEMSNTDTQYF. Full variable domain (remainder filled in from reference TRBV7-2 and TRBJ2-3): GAGVSQSPSNKVTEKGKDVELRCDPISGHTALYWYRQSLGQGLEFLIYFQGNSAPDKSGLPSDRFSAERTGGSVSTLTIQRTQQEDSAVYLCASSEMSNTDTQYFGPGTRLTVL.